This TCR beta chain derives from a study of shared clonotypes between healthy human individuals. Overall study: Each donor contributed plates that comprised three CD4 naive, three CD4 memory, two CD8 naive and one CD8 memory.

CDR1 and CDR2 from the germline V gene are MDHEN and SYDVKM. This CDR3 comprises 14 residues. The ends were cut back, 6 bases at V and 2 bases at J, with 11 bases in the middle. Assay execution took place at the deep level. Over several immunoSEQ plates, each subset's genomic DNA was distributed in even portions. Method: immunoSEQ multiplex PCR; TCRdb's copy keeps in-frame clones and lacks some. The sample lists under 1,100,000 clones; 75% to 80% were seen once. Sequencing was carried out using memory CD4+ T cells from PBMCs. Subset noted: CD45RA-negative fraction. The clonotype was recovered from a man aged 18-30 years in good health. Some clones in this sample may be carry-over from other donors' samples. The chain links TRBV28 to TRBJ1-3; D is ambiguous. CDR3 coding DNA: TGTGCCAGCAGCCGGTTGCCTACTGGAAACACCATATATTTT. This codes for CASSRLPTGNTIYF.